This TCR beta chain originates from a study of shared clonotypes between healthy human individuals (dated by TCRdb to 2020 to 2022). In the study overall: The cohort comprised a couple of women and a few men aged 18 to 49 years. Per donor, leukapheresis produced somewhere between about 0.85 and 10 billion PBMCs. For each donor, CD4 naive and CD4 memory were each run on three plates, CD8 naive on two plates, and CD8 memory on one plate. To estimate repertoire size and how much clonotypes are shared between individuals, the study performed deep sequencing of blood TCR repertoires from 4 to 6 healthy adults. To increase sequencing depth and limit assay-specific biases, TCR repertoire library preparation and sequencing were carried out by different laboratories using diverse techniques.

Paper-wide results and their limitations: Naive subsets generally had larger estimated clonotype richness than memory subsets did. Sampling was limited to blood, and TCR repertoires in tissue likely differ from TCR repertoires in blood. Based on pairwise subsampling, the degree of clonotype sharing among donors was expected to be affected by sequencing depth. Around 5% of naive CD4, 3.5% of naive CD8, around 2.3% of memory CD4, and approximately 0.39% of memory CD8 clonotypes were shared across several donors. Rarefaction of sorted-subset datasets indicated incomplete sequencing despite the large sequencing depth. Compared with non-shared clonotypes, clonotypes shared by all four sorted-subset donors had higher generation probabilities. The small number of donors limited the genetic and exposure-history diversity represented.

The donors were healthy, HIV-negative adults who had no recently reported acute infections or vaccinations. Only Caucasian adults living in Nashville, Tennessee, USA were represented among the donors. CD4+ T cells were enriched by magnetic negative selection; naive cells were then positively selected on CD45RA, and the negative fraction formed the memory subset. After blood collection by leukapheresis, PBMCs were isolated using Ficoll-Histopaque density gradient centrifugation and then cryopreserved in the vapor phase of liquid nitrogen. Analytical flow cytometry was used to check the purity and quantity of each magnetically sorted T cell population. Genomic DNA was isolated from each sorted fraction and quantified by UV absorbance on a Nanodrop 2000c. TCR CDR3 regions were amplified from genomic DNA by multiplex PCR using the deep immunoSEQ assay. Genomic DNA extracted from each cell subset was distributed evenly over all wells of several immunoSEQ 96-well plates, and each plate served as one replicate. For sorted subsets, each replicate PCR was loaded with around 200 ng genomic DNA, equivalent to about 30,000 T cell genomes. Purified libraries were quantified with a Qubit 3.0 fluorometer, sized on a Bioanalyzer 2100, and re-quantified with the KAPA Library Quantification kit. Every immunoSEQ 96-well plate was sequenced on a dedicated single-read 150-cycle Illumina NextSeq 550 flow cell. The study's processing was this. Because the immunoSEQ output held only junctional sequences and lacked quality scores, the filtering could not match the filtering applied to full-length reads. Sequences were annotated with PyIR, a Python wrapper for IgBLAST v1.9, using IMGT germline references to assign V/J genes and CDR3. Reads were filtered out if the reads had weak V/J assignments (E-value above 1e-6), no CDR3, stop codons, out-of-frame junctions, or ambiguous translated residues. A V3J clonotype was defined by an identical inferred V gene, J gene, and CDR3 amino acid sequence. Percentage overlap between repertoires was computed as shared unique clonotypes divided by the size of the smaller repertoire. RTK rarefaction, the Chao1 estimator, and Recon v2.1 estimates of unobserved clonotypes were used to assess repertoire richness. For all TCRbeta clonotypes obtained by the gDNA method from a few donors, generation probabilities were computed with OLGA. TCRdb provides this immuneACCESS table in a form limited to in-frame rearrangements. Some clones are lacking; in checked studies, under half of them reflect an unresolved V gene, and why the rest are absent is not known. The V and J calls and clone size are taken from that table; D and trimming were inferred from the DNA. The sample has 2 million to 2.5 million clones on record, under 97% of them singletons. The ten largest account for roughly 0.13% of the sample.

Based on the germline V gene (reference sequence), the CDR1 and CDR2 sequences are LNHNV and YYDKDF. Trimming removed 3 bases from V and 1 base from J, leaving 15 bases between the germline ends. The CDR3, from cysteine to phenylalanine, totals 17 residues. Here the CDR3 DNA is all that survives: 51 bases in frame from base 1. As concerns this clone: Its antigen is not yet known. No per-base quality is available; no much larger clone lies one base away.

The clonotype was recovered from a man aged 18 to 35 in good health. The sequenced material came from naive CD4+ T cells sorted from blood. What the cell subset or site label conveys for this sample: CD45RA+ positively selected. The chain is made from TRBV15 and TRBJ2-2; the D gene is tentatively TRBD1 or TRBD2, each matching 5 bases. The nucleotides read TGTGCCACCAGCAGGCCTGCCGGGACGGTGAACACCGGGGAGCTGTTTTTT. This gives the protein CATSRPAGTVNTGELFF.